One sample yielded the 2 T cell receptor beta chains listed below, sequenced in a study of blood T cells in healthy people across ages. With a J-beta primer mix and a sample-barcoded 5' primer, a second PCR ran 7 to 11 cycles. TCRdb independently ran MiXCR on the 5' RACE reads; one entry per CDR3 protein. This table has about 1.6 million distinct CDR3 sequences, 34% appearing once. The specimen sequenced was blood. These receptors all come from a woman aged 25 to 39 in good health.

The V call is TRBV20-1, the J call TRBJ2-1; either TRBD1 or TRBD2 may fit D (5 bases each). Trimming stripped 1 base from V and 8 bases from J, with 18 bases between. The CDR3 has 15 amino acids. Germline assignment: CDR1 DFQATT and CDR2 SNEGSKA (reference sequence). The CDR3 nucleotides are TGCAGTGCTAGAGGCTGGACCGGGACGACCGATGAGCAGTTCTTC. Its protein is CSARGWTGTTDEQFF.

The sample holds a few counts of this clonotype. The chain is built from TRBV28 and TRBJ2-4; TRBD2 might be the D (6 bases). The ends were cut back, 3 bases at V and 5 bases at J, with 14 bases in the middle. The CDR3 is made up of 15 amino acids. The germline CDR1 and CDR2 sequences are MDHEN and SYDVKM. The CDR3 region has the DNA TGTGCCAGCAGTTTGACGTCAGGAGGGGAAAACATTCAGTACTTC. Protein product: CASSLTSGGENIQYF. The whole variable domain, filled in from reference TRBV28 and TRBJ2-4, reads DVKVTQSSRYLVKRTGEKVFLECVQDMDHENMFWYRQDPGLGLRLIYFSYDVKMKEKGDIPEGYSVSREKKERFSLILESASTNQTSMYLCASSLTSGGENIQYFGAGTRLSVL.